This is a list of T cell receptor beta chains from one sample in a study of shared clonotypes between healthy human individuals. TCRdb keeps only in-frame clones here, not all; method: immunoSEQ multiplex PCR. The table has fewer than 850,000 clones, around 90% seen once; the top ten hold 34%. The sequenced sample was memory CD8+ T cells from PBMCs. The receptor set was obtained from a man aged 18 to 30 in good health. Some clones in this sample may be carry-over from other donors' samples. The CDR3 runs from the conserved cysteine through the conserved F or W. A D gene is named only where the DNA matches it firmly. The size field is filled for only some rows; it gives once, few, many or a size class.

length	V	D	size	J	CDR3	DNA
12	TRBV6-1	-	once	TRBJ1-4	CASSEAHEKLFF	TGTGCCAGCAGTGAAGCGCATGAAAAACTGTTTTTT
16	TRBV15	TRBD1	-	TRBJ2-5	CATSSGWSGGQETQYF	TGTGCCACCAGCAGCGGTTGGTCAGGGGGACAGGAGACCCAGTACTTC
14	TRBV19	-	-	TRBJ1-5	CASSIGEGNQPQHF	TGTGCCAGTAGTATAGGGGAGGGAAATCAGCCCCAGCATTTT
15	TRBV7-3	TRBD2	-	TRBJ2-3	CASSSGLAFTDTQYF	TGTGCCAGCAGCTCGGGACTAGCGTTCACAGATACGCAGTATTTT
18	TRBV7-9	TRBD2	-	TRBJ2-1	CASSPSKGAGAPHNEQFF	TGTGCCAGCAGCCCCTCAAAGGGAGCGGGGGCACCGCACAATGAGCAGTTCTTC
19	TRBV9	TRBD2	-	TRBJ2-7	CASSPAGSDPKRGAYEQYF	TGTGCCAGCAGCCCTGCCGGTAGCGACCCAAAGCGGGGCGCCTACGAGCAGTACTTC
16	TRBV4-3	TRBD1	-	TRBJ1-3	CASSQEETGVGNTIYF	TGCGCCAGCAGCCAAGAGGAGACAGGGGTTGGAAACACCATATATTTT
13	TRBV5-8	-	-	TRBJ1-1	CASSPSWNTEAFF	TGTGCCAGCAGCCCGAGCTGGAACACTGAAGCTTTCTTT
16	TRBV5-1	-	-	TRBJ2-5	CASSLAGEGTQETQYF	TGCGCCAGCAGCTTGGCAGGGGAAGGGACACAAGAGACCCAGTACTTC
16	TRBV10-3	TRBD1	-	TRBJ2-7	CAIHPGFGTGVDEQYF	TGTGCCATCCACCCGGGATTCGGGACAGGAGTAGACGAGCAGTACTTC
13	TRBV18	-	-	TRBJ1-1	CASSLGTNTEAFF	TGTGCCAGCTCCCTCGGGACAAACACTGAAGCTTTCTTT
13	TRBV7-2	-	-	TRBJ2-3	CASSLIAADTQYF	TGTGCCAGCAGCTTAATAGCGGCAGATACGCAGTATTTT
17	TRBV28	TRBD2	-	TRBJ2-7	CASPTSGTSGRLYEQYF	TGTGCCAGCCCGACCTCCGGGACTAGCGGGAGACTGTACGAGCAGTACTTC
13	TRBV6-1	-	once	TRBJ1-1	CASSDRAVTEAFF	TGTGCCAGCAGTGATCGCGCGGTCACTGAAGCTTTCTTT